The 12 T cell receptor beta chains in this list originate from one sample, sequenced in a study of human T cells and chemical hapten exposure. TCRdb reprocessed the RACE reads with MiXCR, giving one entry per CDR3 protein. The sample shows 250,000 or so distinct CDR3 sequences, almost 8% of them seen only once. Time point: pre-sensitization, week 0. Regarding treatment: therapeutic diphenylcyclopropenone sensitization with weekly scalp DPC. Sequenced material: whole blood, taken in connection with sensitization to the hapten diphenylcyclopropenone (DPC). These receptors came from a man between 18 and 35 years old with alopecia areata. Some clones in this sample may be carry-over from other donors' samples.

This clonotype has at least ten counts. This chain's CDR3 is CASPPTGSMNTEAFF. The DNA for the CDR3 is TGTGCCAGCCCTCCGACTGGTTCTATGAACACTGAAGCTTTCTTT. J is TRBJ1-1 and V is TRBV28; D uncertain. Germline V gene data show CDR1 as MDHEN and CDR2 as SYDVKM. V shed 8 bases and J shed 0 bases, with 16 bases lying between them. The CDR3 contains 15 residues.

This clonotype was seen repeatedly, ten times or more. The V call is TRBV29-1, the J call TRBJ1-1, with 8 bases that match TRBD1. Germline loops: CDR1 SQVTM, CDR2 ANQGSEA. This CDR3 spans 13 amino acids. The V segment lost 3 bases and the J segment 7 bases; nucleotides outside the gene matches: 7. The CDR3 is CSVEQGQEFEAFF. As DNA, the CDR3 is TGCAGCGTTGAGCAGGGACAGGAGTTTGAAGCTTTCTTT.

V gene TRBV7-9 combines with J gene TRBJ1-2; a weak D match, TRBD1 (5 bases). The length of the CDR3 is 15 residues. V was shortened by 6 bases and J by 1 base, with 15 bases between the two germline ends. Germline CDR1 reads SEHNR; CDR2 reads FQNEAQ (reference sequence). CDR3 sequence (DNA): TGTGCCAGCAGGACCACAGGACACTTTAACTATGGCTACACCTTC. This sequence encodes CASRTTGHFNYGYTF.

CDR3 amino acids: CASSVAAVGNTIYF. DNA for the CDR3: TGTGCCAGCAGCGTAGCAGCGGTTGGAAACACCATATATTTT. The chain is built from TRBV9 and TRBJ1-3; D gene ambiguous. Germline CDR1 and CDR2: SGDLS and YYNGEE. Trimming pared 0 bases from V and 3 bases from J, leaving 7 bases between. This CDR3 region has 14 residues.

This clonotype came up a few times. The V gene is TRBV7-2, the J gene TRBJ1-5; TRBD1 aligns across 10 bases. The V and J ends lost 4 bases and 1 base, in that order; junction bases with no gene match: 1. Germline CDR1 is SGHTA and CDR2 is FQGNSA. The CDR3 is made up of 15 amino acids. The CDR3 loop is CASSSDRGSNQPQHF. The DNA of the CDR3 is TGTGCCAGCAGCTCGGACAGGGGGAGCAATCAGCCCCAGCATTTT.

The rearrangement uses TRBV12-3 or TRBV12-4 and TRBJ2-5, with D hard to call. Trimming removed 5 bases at V and 1 base at J, with 8 bases between. There are 13 residues in the CDR3. The CDR3 loop is CASSPYSQETQYF. The CDR3 DNA is TGTGCCAGCAGTCCTTACTCCCAAGAGACCCAGTACTTC.

This chain uses TRBV3-1 with TRBJ1-3; TRBD1 aligns across 8 bases. The CDR3 runs 17 residues. CDR1 and CDR2 from the germline V gene are LGHDT and YNNKEL (reference sequence). V was pared by 3 bases and J by 0 bases, with 7 bases of the junction left unmatched. CDR3 protein: CASSQSGTGDSGNTIYF. The CDR3 DNA reads as TGTGCCAGCAGCCAGTCGGGGACAGGTGACTCTGGAAACACCATATATTTT.

This clonotype was seen a few times. The chain is built from TRBV7-9 and TRBJ2-1; no clear D gene. Trimming removed 4 bases from V and 8 bases from J, with 15 bases in between. Germline V gene data show CDR1 as SEHNR and CDR2 as FQNEAQ (reference sequence). This CDR3 has 14 amino acids. CDR3 DNA: TGTGCCAGCAGCTCCGCTACAATCCGGCATGAGCAGTTCTTC. The encoded protein is CASSSATIRHEQFF.

The sample holds many counts of this clonotype. The J gene is TRBJ2-7, the V gene TRBV29-1; 10 nucleotides line up with TRBD1. The CDR3 runs to 12 residues. With V trimmed by 6 bases and J by 2 bases, 1 base remained unmatched. CDR1 and CDR2 from the germline V gene are SQVTM and ANQGSEA. The CDR3, as DNA: TGCAGCGTCGGACAGGGGGCCTACGAGCAGTACTTC. Amino acids: CSVGQGAYEQYF.

V is TRBV3-1 and J is TRBJ2-4, with D uncertain. V dropped 0 bases and J dropped 12 bases, with 12 bases sitting between them. There are 13 residues in the CDR3. Germline CDR1 reads LGHDT; CDR2 reads YNNKEL (reference sequence). CDR3 residues: CASSQDLRDDQYF. The CDR3 nucleotides read TGTGCCAGCAGCCAAGATCTTAGGGATGATCAGTACTTC.

The chain links TRBV28 to TRBJ2-7, with 8 positions matching TRBD1. CDR1 MDHEN and CDR2 SYDVKM come from the germline V gene. This CDR3 contains 15 residues. V lost 5 bases and J lost 5; bases outside the gene matches: 11. Here the CDR3 reads CASSTGQAFYHEQYV. The CDR3 coding sequence is TGTGCCAGCAGTACGGGACAGGCATTTTACCACGAGCAGTACGTC.

The rearrangement uses TRBV6-1 and TRBJ2-7; D is possibly TRBD1 (6 bases). This CDR3 is built from 14 residues. Trimming left V 2 bases short and J 2 bases short, with 10 bases between. Germline-derived CDR1 and CDR2 are MNHNS and SASEGT. The CDR3 sequence is CASSEWAGAYEQYF. The CDR3 region has the DNA TGTGCCAGCAGTGAATGGGCAGGGGCCTACGAGCAGTACTTC.